Listed below are T cell receptor beta chains from one sample, sequenced in a study of Tregs in tolerant kidney transplant recipients. TCRdb's table, derived via immunoSEQ multiplex PCR, lists solely in-frame clones and lacks some. Of about 21,000 clones in the sample, 81% were seen once. The sequencing here drew on CD8+ T cells from blood (PBMCs), taken 6 months after the transplant. Receptor source: a human patient who received a combined kidney and bone marrow transplant. Some T cells may possibly be graft donor cells. Each CDR3 is given with its conserved first and last residue. Each record gives: clone size, D gene, J gene, V gene, CDR3 protein, CDR3 DNA. The D gene is left open where the match is weak. Clone size is stated in some rows and not others, as once, few, many or a class when expanded.

size: once; D: -; J: TRBJ2-4; V: TRBV4-3; CDR3: CASSPTAGDIQYF; DNA: TGCGCCAGCAGCCCCACAGCGGGCGACATTCAGTACTTC
size: -; D: -; J: TRBJ2-3; V: TRBV7-6; CDR3: CASSPEITDTQYF; DNA: TGTGCCAGCAGCCCCGAGATCACAGATACGCAGTATTTT
size: -; D: -; J: TRBJ1-2; V: TRBV5-1; CDR3: CASSSEGPTYGYTF; DNA: TGCGCCAGCAGCTCGGAGGGCCCTACATATGGCTACACCTTC
size: -; D: -; J: TRBJ2-7; V: TRBV18; CDR3: CASSPWQGDEQYF; DNA: TGTGCCAGCTCACCATGGCAGGGTGACGAGCAGTACTTC
size: -; D: -; J: TRBJ2-1; V: TRBV4-1; CDR3: CASSPTNGGSYNEQFF; DNA: TGCGCCAGCAGCCCAACCAACGGGGGATCCTACAATGAGCAGTTCTTC
size: -; D: -; J: TRBJ1-1; V: TRBV6-1; CDR3: CASSDLQGKVAFF; DNA: TGTGCCAGCAGTGACCTGCAGGGGAAAGTAGCTTTCTTT
size: few; D: -; J: TRBJ1-2; V: TRBV6-5; CDR3: CASSGGDRYYGYTF; DNA: TGTGCCAGCAGCGGAGGAGACAGGTACTATGGCTACACCTTC
size: -; D: -; J: TRBJ2-1; V: TRBV10-3; CDR3: CAISESGPRNEQFF; DNA: TGTGCCATCAGTGAAAGCGGCCCGAGGAATGAGCAGTTCTTC
size: -; D: -; J: TRBJ2-1; V: TRBV27; CDR3: CASSLSGSHEQFF; DNA: TGTGCCAGCAGTTTATCGGGTAGCCATGAGCAGTTCTTC
size: -; D: TRBD1; J: TRBJ2-7; V: TRBV25-1; CDR3: CASSEFSGTGPSYEQYF; DNA: TGTGCCAGCAGTGAATTCTCAGGGACAGGGCCATCCTACGAGCAGTACTTC
size: -; D: -; J: TRBJ1-3; V: TRBV4-3; CDR3: CASSQDSRMAGNTIYF; DNA: TGCGCCAGCAGCCAAGACAGCAGGATGGCTGGAAACACCATATATTTT
size: -; D: -; J: TRBJ1-5; V: TRBV27; CDR3: CASGWGVSNQPQHF; DNA: TGTGCCAGCGGGTGGGGGGTTAGCAATCAGCCCCAGCATTTT
size: -; D: -; J: TRBJ2-7; V: TRBV5-4; CDR3: CASRPDSSYEQYF; DNA: TGTGCCAGCAGACCCGACAGTTCCTACGAGCAGTACTTC
size: -; D: TRBD1; J: TRBJ1-2; V: TRBV19; CDR3: CASGQGPYYGYTF; DNA: TGTGCCAGTGGACAGGGGCCGTACTATGGCTACACCTTC
size: -; D: TRBD2; J: TRBJ2-3; V: TRBV9; CDR3: CASSVVAGVGTDTQYF; DNA: TGTGCCAGCAGCGTAGTAGCGGGGGTGGGCACAGATACGCAGTATTTT
size: -; D: TRBD2; J: TRBJ2-4; V: TRBV13; CDR3: CASSFRGDIQYF; DNA: TGTGCCAGCAGCTTCCGGGGGGACATTCAGTACTTC
size: -; D: TRBD1; J: TRBJ1-5; V: TRBV28; CDR3: CASIRMTGGQPQHF; DNA: TGTGCCAGCATCCGTATGACAGGGGGTCAGCCCCAGCATTTT
size: -; D: -; J: TRBJ2-5; V: TRBV7-9; CDR3: CASSLDTGRETQYF; DNA: TGTGCCAGCAGCTTAGACACAGGGAGAGAGACCCAGTACTTC
size: once; D: -; J: TRBJ2-6; V: TRBV5-1; CDR3: CASSLASGANVLTF; DNA: TGCGCCAGCAGCTTGGCTTCTGGGGCCAACGTCCTGACTTTC
size: -; D: TRBD1; J: TRBJ2-5; V: TRBV4-3; CDR3: CASSQGTGVLETQYF; DNA: TGCGCCAGCAGCCAAGGGACAGGGGTTTTGGAGACCCAGTACTTC
size: -; D: TRBD2; J: TRBJ2-1; V: TRBV11-3; CDR3: CASSRGLLAGVVDEQFF; DNA: TGTGCCAGCAGCCGCGGTCTACTAGCGGGAGTTGTCGATGAGCAGTTCTTC
size: -; D: TRBD1; J: TRBJ2-7; V: TRBV7-9; CDR3: CASSLAEDRVNEQYF; DNA: TGTGCCAGCAGCTTAGCCGAGGACAGGGTTAACGAGCAGTACTTC
size: -; D: TRBD2; J: TRBJ2-5; V: TRBV28; CDR3: CASSPRLAGGQETQYF; DNA: TGTGCCAGCAGCCCAAGACTAGCGGGGGGACAAGAGACCCAGTACTTC
size: -; D: -; J: TRBJ1-5; V: TRBV9; CDR3: CASSAGGVSNQPQHF; DNA: TGTGCCAGCAGCGCCGGGGGGGTGAGCAATCAGCCCCAGCATTTT
size: -; D: TRBD2; J: TRBJ2-6; V: TRBV2; CDR3: CASSERRLAGFSGANVLTF; DNA: TGTGCCAGCAGTGAACGACGCCTAGCGGGGTTCTCTGGGGCCAACGTCCTGACTTTC
size: once; D: TRBD1; J: TRBJ1-2; V: TRBV29-1; CDR3: CSVGQGNYGYTF; DNA: TGCAGCGTAGGACAGGGTAACTATGGCTACACCTTC
size: -; D: -; J: TRBJ1-5; V: TRBV5-1; CDR3: CAGDTNQPQHF; DNA: TGCGCCGGCGACACCAATCAGCCCCAGCATTTT
size: -; D: -; J: TRBJ1-1; V: TRBV11-3; CDR3: CASSDRRNTEAFF; DNA: TGTGCCAGCAGCGACAGGAGGAACACTGAAGCTTTCTTT
size: once; D: TRBD2; J: TRBJ2-3; V: TRBV10-3; CDR3: CAISESGTSGPPDTQYF; DNA: TGTGCCATCAGTGAGTCGGGGACTAGCGGGCCCCCAGATACGCAGTATTTT
size: -; D: -; J: TRBJ2-7; V: TRBV7-9; CDR3: CASSYMGSGILSYEQYF; DNA: TGTGCCAGCAGCTATATGGGATCAGGGATTCTCTCCTACGAGCAGTACTTC
size: -; D: -; J: TRBJ2-2; V: TRBV9; CDR3: CASLGENTGELFF; DNA: TGTGCCAGCCTAGGGGAGAACACCGGGGAGCTGTTTTTT
size: -; D: -; J: TRBJ2-7; V: TRBV27; CDR3: CASSLSVNRIQAYEQYF; DNA: TGTGCCAGCAGTTTATCCGTGAACAGGATTCAAGCCTACGAGCAGTACTTC
size: once; D: -; J: TRBJ2-1; V: TRBV4-1; CDR3: CASSQDGAGRLNEQFF; DNA: TGCGCCAGCAGCCAAGATGGAGCAGGGAGGTTGAATGAGCAGTTCTTC
size: -; D: TRBD2; J: TRBJ2-5; V: TRBV7-9; CDR3: CASSLGVSGGQETQYF; DNA: TGTGCCAGCAGCTTAGGCGTTAGCGGGGGGCAAGAGACCCAGTACTTC
size: -; D: -; J: TRBJ2-1; V: TRBV4-2; CDR3: CASSQGLGVDEQFF; DNA: TGTGCCAGCAGCCAAGGACTAGGCGTGGATGAGCAGTTCTTC
size: -; D: -; J: TRBJ1-2; V: TRBV4-1; CDR3: CASSSGHPNYGYTF; DNA: TGCGCCAGCAGCTCGGGACATCCTAACTATGGCTACACCTTC
size: -; D: -; J: TRBJ2-7; V: TRBV19; CDR3: CASSIARNSYEQYF; DNA: TGTGCCAGTAGTATAGCTAGAAACTCCTACGAGCAGTACTTC
size: once; D: TRBD1; J: TRBJ1-1; V: TRBV5-4; CDR3: CASRGGTGNTEAFF; DNA: TGTGCCAGCAGGGGAGGGACAGGGAACACTGAAGCTTTCTTT
size: -; D: -; J: TRBJ2-3; V: TRBV9; CDR3: CASSSLSTDTQYF; DNA: TGTGCCAGCAGTTCGTTAAGCACAGATACGCAGTATTTT
size: -; D: TRBD2; J: TRBJ2-7; V: TRBV4-3; CDR3: CASSQVLTSGSYEQYF; DNA: TGCGCCAGCAGCCAAGTCTTGACTAGCGGTTCCTACGAGCAGTACTTC
size: -; D: -; J: TRBJ1-1; V: TRBV9; CDR3: CASSVGTHTEAFF; DNA: TGTGCCAGCAGCGTAGGGACACACACTGAAGCTTTCTTT
size: -; D: -; J: TRBJ2-7; V: TRBV7-8; CDR3: CASSLVGRAYEQYF; DNA: TGTGCCAGCAGCTTAGTAGGCAGGGCCTACGAGCAGTACTTC
size: -; D: TRBD1; J: TRBJ1-2; V: TRBV6-1; CDR3: CASSDRDRGLYTF; DNA: TGTGCCAGCAGTGACCGGGACAGGGGCCTCTACACCTTC
size: few; D: -; J: TRBJ2-3; V: TRBV7-8; CDR3: CASSPSPNAQYF; DNA: TGTGCCAGCAGCCCTAGCCCAAATGCGCAGTATTTT
size: -; D: -; J: TRBJ2-1; V: TRBV4-1; CDR3: CASSPSDFYNEQFF; DNA: TGCGCCAGCAGCCCGAGCGACTTTTACAATGAGCAGTTCTTC
size: once; D: -; J: TRBJ1-1; V: TRBV27; CDR3: CASSLSGGLNTEAFF; DNA: TGTGCCAGCAGTTTATCGGGGGGGCTGAACACTGAAGCTTTCTTT
size: -; D: TRBD1; J: TRBJ2-7; V: TRBV7-8; CDR3: CASSQGDRGLSYEQYF; DNA: TGTGCCAGCAGCCAAGGGGACAGGGGGCTCTCCTACGAGCAGTACTTC
size: -; D: -; J: TRBJ2-2; V: TRBV15; CDR3: CATSTGTGELFF; DNA: TGTGCCACCAGCACAGGAACCGGGGAGCTGTTTTTT
size: -; D: TRBD2; J: TRBJ2-5; V: TRBV5-8; CDR3: CASSLGTSSAETQYF; DNA: TGTGCCAGCAGCTTGGGGACTAGTTCTGCAGAGACCCAGTACTTC
size: -; D: TRBD1; J: TRBJ2-3; V: TRBV9; CDR3: CASSEGTVPTDTQYF; DNA: TGTGCCAGCAGCGAGGGGACAGTACCCACAGATACGCAGTATTTT
size: -; D: -; J: TRBJ2-3; V: TRBV19; CDR3: CASSMGARGWADTQYF; DNA: TGTGCCAGTAGTATGGGCGCGCGGGGTTGGGCAGATACGCAGTATTTT
size: -; D: -; J: TRBJ2-7; V: TRBV28; CDR3: CASSFLQGTSYEQYF; DNA: TGTGCCAGCAGTTTTCTTCAGGGAACAAGCTACGAGCAGTACTTC
size: once; D: -; J: TRBJ1-2; V: TRBV4-3; CDR3: CASSPEGGAYYGYTF; DNA: TGCGCCAGCAGCCCAGAGGGGGGGGCCTACTATGGCTACACCTTC